The T cell receptor (beta chain) described here comes from a study of CD8 T cells in ankylosing spondylitis (TCRdb year 2017). General notes on the study: The study set out to find disease-linked TCR variants by profiling T cell receptor beta repertoires in ankylosing spondylitis patients and healthy donors. The full study cohort was made up of 25 ankylosing spondylitis patients and 108 healthy donors. Peripheral blood was sampled, and synovial fluid was additionally collected from ankylosing spondylitis patients. Overall results and qualifications from the work: Significant enrichment of the disease-linked clones was reported in matched synovial fluid samples from ankylosing spondylitis patients. The disease-linked clones showed a CD8+ phenotype and occurred at relatively low frequencies in peripheral blood. Blood from ankylosing spondylitis patients appeared to be characterized by a TCR beta motif composed of about eight highly homologous amino acid variants. Some motif variants were previously reported in synovial fluid and blood of reactive arthritis patients, suggesting common disease-initiation mechanisms.

From its cysteine to its phenylalanine, the CDR3 spans 15 amino acids. Only the CDR3 portion is preserved as DNA: 45 bases, with reading frame beginning at the first base. The germline V and J ends show losses of 8 bases and 8 bases respectively, and no gene match explains 12 bases of the junction. Sequences MGHRA (CDR1) and YSYEKL (CDR2) are obtained from the germline V gene. This clonotype was seen repeatedly, ten times or more. Its antigen remains undetermined. No base quality information exists; no much larger clone differs at one position. The listed sequencing device is Illumina HiSeq 2500. Quantitative 5'-RACE with molecular barcodes was used to prepare TCR beta libraries. Concerning the study's data processing: A new computational method, built on a probabilistic model of VDJ rearrangement, was used to identify disease-linked TCR variants. Using fastp at Q25 and MiXCR, TCRdb reprocessed the public reads and kept productive beta chains. Duplicate CDR3 protein sequences are folded into a single record with the most common DNA and genes. In this record, the V and J calls reflect TCRdb's handling and not the investigators' own analysis. The sample table holds 100,000 or so distinct CDR3 sequences, of which about 8.3% were seen once. The ten largest clonotypes hold 25% to 35% of the sample.

The rearrangement combines TRBV4-1 with TRBJ2-1, with TRBD2 matching 10 junction bases. The sequencing sample was made of blood, either unsorted or a sorted T cell fraction (not recorded which). The clonotype originates from a male donor with ankylosing spondylitis. The DNA sequence is as follows: TGCGCCAGCGGAAGTAGCGGGAGGACTTCCCATGAGCAGTTCTTC. Its translation is CASGSSGRTSHEQFF.